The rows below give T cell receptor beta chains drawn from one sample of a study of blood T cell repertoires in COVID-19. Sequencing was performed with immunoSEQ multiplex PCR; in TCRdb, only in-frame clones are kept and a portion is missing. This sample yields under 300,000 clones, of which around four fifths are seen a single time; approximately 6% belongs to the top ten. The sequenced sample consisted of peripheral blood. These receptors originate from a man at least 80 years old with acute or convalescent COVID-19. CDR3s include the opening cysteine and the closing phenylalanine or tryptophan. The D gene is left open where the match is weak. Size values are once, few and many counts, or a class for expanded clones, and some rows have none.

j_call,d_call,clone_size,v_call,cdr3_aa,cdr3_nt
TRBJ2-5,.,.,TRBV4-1,CASSREEYGTQYF,TGCGCCAGCAGCCGCGAAGAGTATGGGACCCAGTACTTC
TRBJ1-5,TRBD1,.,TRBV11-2,CASSLGQGSNQPQHF,TGTGCCAGCAGCTTGGGACAGGGGAGTAATCAGCCCCAGCATTTT
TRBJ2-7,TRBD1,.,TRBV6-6,CASSYSMDRGYEQYF,TGTGCCAGCAGTTACTCGATGGACAGGGGGTACGAGCAGTACTTC
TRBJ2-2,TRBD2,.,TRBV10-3,CAIRRTLADTGELFF,TGTGCCATCAGGAGAACTCTAGCGGACACCGGGGAGCTGTTTTTT
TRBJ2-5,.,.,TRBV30,CAWSDLGAKETQYF,TGTGCCTGGAGTGATTTGGGGGCTAAAGAGACCCAGTACTTC
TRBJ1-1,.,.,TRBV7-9,CASRPSGVAVEAFF,TGTGCCAGCAGGCCTTCCGGGGTAGCTGTTGAAGCTTTCTTT
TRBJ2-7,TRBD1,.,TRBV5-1,CASSTGTDSYEQYF,TGCGCCAGCAGCACCGGGACAGACTCCTACGAGCAGTACTTC
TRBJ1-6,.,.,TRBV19,CASSTVSYNSPLHF,TGTGCCAGTAGTACAGTAAGCTATAATTCACCCCTCCACTTT
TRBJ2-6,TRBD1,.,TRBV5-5,CASSLGGTGGANVLTF,TGTGCCAGCAGCTTGGGCGGGACAGGCGGGGCCAACGTCCTGACTTTC
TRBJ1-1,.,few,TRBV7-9,CASSLDITGMNTEAFF,TGTGCCAGCAGCTTAGATATAACAGGTATGAACACTGAAGCTTTCTTT
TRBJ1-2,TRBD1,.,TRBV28,CASSFAGTVYGYTF,TGTGCCAGCAGTTTTGCCGGGACAGTCTATGGCTACACCTTC
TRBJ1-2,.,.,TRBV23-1,CASSKPHSIPARGASGYTF,TGCGCCAGCAGTAAACCTCATTCGATCCCTGCTCGGGGGGCGAGTGGCTACACCTTC
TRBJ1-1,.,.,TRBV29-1,CSVEGQGRTEAFF,TGCAGCGTTGAAGGGCAGGGTCGGACTGAAGCTTTCTTT
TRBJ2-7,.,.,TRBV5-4,CASSLLGGAVSYEQYF,TGTGCCAGCAGCTTGTTGGGGGGGGCGGTTTCCTACGAGCAGTACTTC
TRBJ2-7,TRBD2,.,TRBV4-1,CASSLLAGGPYEQYF,TGCGCCAGCAGCTTACTAGCGGGGGGTCCCTACGAGCAGTACTTC
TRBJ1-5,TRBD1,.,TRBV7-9,CASSSSGQGINQPQHF,TGTGCCAGCAGCTCTTCCGGACAGGGGATCAATCAGCCCCAGCATTTT
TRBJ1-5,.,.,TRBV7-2,CASSPDRSNQPQHF,TGTGCCAGCAGCCCCGACAGGAGCAATCAGCCCCAGCATTTT
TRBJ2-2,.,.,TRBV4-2,CASSQGGEVGTGELFF,TGTGCCAGCAGCCAAGGGGGGGAAGTTGGGACCGGGGAGCTGTTTTTT
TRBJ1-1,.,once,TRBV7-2,CASSLVRGVKAFF,TGTGCCAGCAGCTTAGTACGGGGGGTGAAAGCTTTCTTT
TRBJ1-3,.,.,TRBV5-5,CASSLGGSSGNTIYF,TGTGCCAGCAGCTTGGGCGGGAGCTCTGGAAACACCATATATTTT
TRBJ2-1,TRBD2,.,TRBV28,CASGGLAGLEQFF,TGTGCCAGCGGGGGACTAGCGGGACTTGAGCAGTTCTTC
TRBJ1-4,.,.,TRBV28,CASSLPGSGWGLFF,TGTGCCAGCAGTCTACCAGGGTCCGGTTGGGGTCTGTTTTTT
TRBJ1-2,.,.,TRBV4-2,CASSQENGQSNYGYTF,TGTGCCAGCAGCCAAGAAAATGGACAGTCTAACTATGGCTACACCTTC
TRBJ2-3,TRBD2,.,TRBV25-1,CASSEWSGGALDTQYF,TGTGCCAGCAGTGAATGGAGCGGGGGGGCCTTAGATACGCAGTATTTT
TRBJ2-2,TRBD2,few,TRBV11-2,CASSLRASGRVGPTGELFF,TGTGCCAGCAGCTTAAGGGCTAGCGGGAGGGTAGGGCCCACCGGGGAGCTGTTTTTT
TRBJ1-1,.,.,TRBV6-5,CASKEQVGVGTEAFF,TGTGCCAGCAAGGAGCAAGTAGGGGTAGGCACTGAAGCTTTCTTT
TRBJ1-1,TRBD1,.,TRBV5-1,CASTGGGFTEAFF,TGCGCCAGCACCGGAGGGGGCTTCACTGAAGCTTTCTTT
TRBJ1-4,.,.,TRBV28,CASSRSGVDEKLFF,TGTGCCAGCAGCCGGTCCGGGGTGGACGAAAAACTGTTTTTT